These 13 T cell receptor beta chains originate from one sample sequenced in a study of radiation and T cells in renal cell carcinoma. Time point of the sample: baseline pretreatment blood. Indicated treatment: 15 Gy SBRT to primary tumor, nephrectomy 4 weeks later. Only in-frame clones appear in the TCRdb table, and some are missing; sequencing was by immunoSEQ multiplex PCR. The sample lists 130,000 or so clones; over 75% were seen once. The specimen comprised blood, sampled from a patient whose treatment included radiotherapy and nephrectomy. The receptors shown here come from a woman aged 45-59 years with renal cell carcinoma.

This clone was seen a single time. The CDR3 loop is CASSMLETGGEKLFF. CDR3 in DNA: TGTGCCAGTAGTATGTTGGAGACAGGGGGTGAAAAACTGTTTTTT. The chain links TRBV19 to TRBJ1-4; 9 bases map to TRBD1. The germline gives CDR1 LNHDA, CDR2 SQIVND (reference sequence). Trimming at V came to 3 bases and at J to 7 bases, leaving 6 bases not matched to a gene. The CDR3 consists of 15 residues.

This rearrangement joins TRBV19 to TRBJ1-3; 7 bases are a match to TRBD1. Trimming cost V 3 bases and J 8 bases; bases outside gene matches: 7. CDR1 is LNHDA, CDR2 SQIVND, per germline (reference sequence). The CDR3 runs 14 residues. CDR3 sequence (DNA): TGTGCCAGTAGTATCGGACAGGCAGGGGACACCATATATTTT. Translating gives CASSIGQAGDTIYF.

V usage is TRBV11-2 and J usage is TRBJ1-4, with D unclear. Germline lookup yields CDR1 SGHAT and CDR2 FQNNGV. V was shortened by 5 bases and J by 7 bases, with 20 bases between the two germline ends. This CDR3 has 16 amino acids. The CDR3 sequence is CASSDAEAEPSEKLFF. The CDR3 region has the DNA TGTGCCAGCAGCGACGCCGAGGCAGAACCTTCTGAAAAACTGTTTTTT.

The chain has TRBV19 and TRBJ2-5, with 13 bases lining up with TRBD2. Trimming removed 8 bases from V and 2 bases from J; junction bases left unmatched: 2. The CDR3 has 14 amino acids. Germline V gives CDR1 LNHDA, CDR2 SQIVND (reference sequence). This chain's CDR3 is CASGTSGAQETQYF. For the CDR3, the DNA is TGTGCCAGTGGGACTAGCGGGGCTCAAGAGACCCAGTACTTC.

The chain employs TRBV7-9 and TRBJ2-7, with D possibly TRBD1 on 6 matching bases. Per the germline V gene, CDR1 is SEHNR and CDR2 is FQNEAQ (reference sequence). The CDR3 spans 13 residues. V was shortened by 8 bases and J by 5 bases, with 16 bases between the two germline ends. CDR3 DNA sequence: TGTGCCAGCGGCTCAGGGGTGTTGGACGAGCAGTACTTC. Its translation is CASGSGVLDEQYF. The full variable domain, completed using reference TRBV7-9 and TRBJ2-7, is DTGVSQNPRHKITKRGQNVTFRCDPISEHNRLYWYRQTLGQGPEFLTYFQNEAQLEKSRLLSDRFSAERPKGSFSTLEIQRTEQGDSAMYLCASGSGVLDEQYFGPGTRLTVT.

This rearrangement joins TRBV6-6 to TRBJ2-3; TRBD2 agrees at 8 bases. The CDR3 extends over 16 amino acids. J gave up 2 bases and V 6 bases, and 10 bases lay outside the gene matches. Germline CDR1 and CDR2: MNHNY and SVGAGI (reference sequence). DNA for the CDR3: TGTGCCAGCAGCCTCGGGTTAGCGGGGTCCACAGATACGCAGTATTTT. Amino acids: CASSLGLAGSTDTQYF.

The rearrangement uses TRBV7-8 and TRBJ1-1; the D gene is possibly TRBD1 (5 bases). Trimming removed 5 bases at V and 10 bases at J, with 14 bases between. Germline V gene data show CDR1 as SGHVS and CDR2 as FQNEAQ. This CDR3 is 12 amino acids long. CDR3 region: CASSEGILGAFF. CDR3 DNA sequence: TGTGCCAGCAGCGAGGGGATTTTGGGAGCTTTCTTT.

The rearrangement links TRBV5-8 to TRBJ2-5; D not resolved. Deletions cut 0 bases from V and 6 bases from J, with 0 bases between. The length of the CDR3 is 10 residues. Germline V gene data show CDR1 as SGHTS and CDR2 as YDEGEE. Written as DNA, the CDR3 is TGTGCCAGCAGCTTGGAGACCCAGTACTTC. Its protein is CASSLETQYF.

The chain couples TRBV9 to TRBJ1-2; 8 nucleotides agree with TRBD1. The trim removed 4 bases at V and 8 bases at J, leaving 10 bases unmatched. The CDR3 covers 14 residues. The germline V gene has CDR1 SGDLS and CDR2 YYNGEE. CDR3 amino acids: CASSRSRDRSGYTF. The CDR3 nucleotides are TGTGCCAGCAGCCGGTCCCGGGACAGGAGCGGCTACACCTTC.

The CDR3 DNA follows: TGCGCCAGCAGTTTCGGGGACGGGTACGAGCAGTACTTC. Residues: CASSFGDGYEQYF. The rearrangement joins TRBV5-1 to TRBJ2-7, with D perhaps matching TRBD1 or TRBD2 (5 bases each). This CDR3 has 13 residues. Trimming removed 5 bases from V and 4 bases from J, with 13 bases in between. Germline V CDR1 and CDR2: SGHRS, YFSETQ.

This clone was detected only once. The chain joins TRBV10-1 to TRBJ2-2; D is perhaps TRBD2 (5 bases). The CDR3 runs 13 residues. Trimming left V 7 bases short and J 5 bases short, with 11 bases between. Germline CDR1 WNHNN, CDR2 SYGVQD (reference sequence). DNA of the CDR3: TGCGCCAGCAAGGCTAGCTTTACCGGGGAGCTGTTTTTT. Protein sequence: CASKASFTGELFF.

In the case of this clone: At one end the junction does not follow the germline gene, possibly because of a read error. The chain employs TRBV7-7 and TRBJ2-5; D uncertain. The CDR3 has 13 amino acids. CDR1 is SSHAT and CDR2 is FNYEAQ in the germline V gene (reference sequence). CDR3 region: CASSLGNQETQYF. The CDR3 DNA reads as TGTGCTAGCAGCTTAGGCAACCAAGAGACCCAGTACTTC.

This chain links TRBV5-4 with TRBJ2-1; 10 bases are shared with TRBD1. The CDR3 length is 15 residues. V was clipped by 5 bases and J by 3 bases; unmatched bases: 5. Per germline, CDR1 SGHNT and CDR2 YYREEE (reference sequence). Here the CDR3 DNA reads TGTGCCAGCAGGGGGGGGACAGGGGACTACAATGAGCAGTTCTTC. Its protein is CASRGGTGDYNEQFF.